This TCR beta chain was captured by sequencing in a study of OX40 agonist ivuxolimab in advanced cancers. Study summary: Treatment of patients was with ivuxolimab, an agonistic anti-OX40 (CD134) antibody. Every patient in dose escalation had hepatocellular carcinoma, melanoma, renal cell or head and neck cancer. Study-wide results and limits: Fewer expanded clones were found on average in CD4+ than in CD8+ T cells. It was not determined which antigens were specifically recognized by the peripheral T cells that had undergone clonal expansion.

As concerns this clone: Its antigen remains unidentified.

Produced via immunoSEQ multiplex PCR; TCRdb's table is partial and in-frame only. This table holds 30,000 to 40,000 clones, roughly 80% found once. The CDR3 runs 16 residues. The V gene's germline CDR1 is SGHVS and CDR2 FNYEAQ. The TCR sequence derives from an adult with an advanced solid tumor such as melanoma, head and neck, liver or kidney cancer. The input for sequencing was CD4+ or CD8+ T cells sorted from blood, taken in a trial of the OX40 agonist ivuxolimab. The gene calls are TRBV7-6 and TRBJ2-5; 9 bases are a match to TRBD1. TRBJ2-7 matches the DNA end more closely, so the J call is doubtful. The CDR3 protein is CASSIWTGAATYEQYF. As DNA, the CDR3 is TGTGCCAGCAGCATATGGACAGGGGCGGCCACTTACGAGCAGTACTTC.